What follows are 12 T cell receptor beta chains derived from one specimen sequenced in a study of OX40 agonist ivuxolimab in advanced cancers. The table came from immunoSEQ multiplex PCR; TCRdb's copy has only in-frame clones and leaves some out. The data show around 30,000 clones, with around nine tenths seen just once and around 4% held by the top ten. Sequencing was performed on CD4+ or CD8+ T cells sorted from blood, taken in a trial of the OX40 agonist ivuxolimab. These receptors all come from an adult with an advanced solid tumor such as melanoma, head and neck, liver or kidney cancer.

With respect to this clone: The same CDR3 can be traced to other DNA sequences in this sample. The chain has TRBV7-9 and TRBJ2-1; possible D gene TRBD1, 5 bases. CDR3 length: 13 amino acids. Trimming stripped 1 base from V and 4 bases from J, with 5 bases between. Germline assignment: CDR1 SEHNR and CDR2 FQNEAQ (reference sequence). Here the CDR3 DNA reads TGTGCCAGCAGCTTAGGACAGTACAATGAGCAGTTCTTC. It encodes CASSLGQYNEQFF.

The chain has TRBV7-2 and TRBJ1-3; D ambiguous. Looked up from germline, CDR1 is SGHTA and CDR2 is FQGNSA. The CDR3 loop spans 16 amino acids. The V end was cut by 1 base, the J end by 0 bases, with 10 bases between. The CDR3 nucleotides read TGTGCCAGCAGCTTAGACGGGCAGCACTCTGGAAACACCATATATTTT. Its translation: CASSLDGQHSGNTIYF.

The V call is TRBV19, the J call TRBJ1-4; the D is unclear. Between the trimmed V and J ends, which lost 3 bases and 4 bases, there was a span of 9 bases. From germline, CDR1 is LNHDA and CDR2 SQIVND (reference sequence). The CDR3 totals 14 residues. CDR3 DNA sequence: TGTGCCAGTAGTATGAGAGGACGTAATGAAAAACTGTTTTTT. Its translation: CASSMRGRNEKLFF.

The chain uses TRBV28 and TRBJ1-2; D ambiguous. The CDR3 sequence is 13 residues long. V lost 5 bases, J lost 7 bases, and 14 bases lay in between. Germline V gene sequence: CDR1 MDHEN, CDR2 SYDVKM. The CDR3 is CASSTWGVSGYTF. In nucleotides, the CDR3 is TGTGCCAGCAGTACATGGGGAGTTAGTGGCTACACCTTC.

The V and J genes are TRBV30 and TRBJ1-6; no firm D call. CDR1 GTSNPN and CDR2 SVGIG come from the germline V gene (reference sequence). V lost 3 bases to trimming and J lost 6 bases, with 15 bases between them. The CDR3 has 15 amino acids. CDR3: CAWRTPSTFNSPLHF. CDR3 DNA sequence: TGTGCCTGGAGGACCCCCTCCACATTTAATTCACCCCTCCACTTT.

J is TRBJ1-1 and V is TRBV30, with D tentatively TRBD1 (5 bases). Trimming removed 0 bases at V and 5 bases at J, with 13 bases between. The CDR3 extends over 14 amino acids. Germline assignment: CDR1 GTSNPN and CDR2 SVGIG (reference sequence). The DNA of the CDR3 is TGTGCCTGGAGTGTACGGGGGGGAGGGACTGAAGCTTTCTTT. It yields the protein CAWSVRGGGTEAFF.

The V gene is TRBV6-1, the J gene TRBJ2-7; D unclear. Germline lookup yields CDR1 MNHNS and CDR2 SASEGT. The CDR3 has 11 residues. The ends were cut back, 8 bases at V and 4 bases at J, with 9 bases in the middle. CDR3 in DNA: TGTGCCAGCCGGGCGGCGTACGAGCAGTACTTC. It translates to CASRAAYEQYF.

V usage is TRBV6-5 and J usage is TRBJ1-1; D call uncertain. The CDR3 sequence is 13 residues long. CDR1 and CDR2 (germline): MNHEY, SVGAGI. V was trimmed by 8 bases and J by 6 bases, leaving 16 bases between them. The CDR3 DNA reads TGTGCCAGCCTCGGTCCTTGGATGTCTGAAGCTTTCTTT. It yields the protein CASLGPWMSEAFF.

J is TRBJ2-7 and V is TRBV11-2, with 8 positions matching TRBD2. CDR1 and CDR2 (germline): SGHAT, FQNNGV. This CDR3 comprises 15 residues. V lost 2 bases to trimming and J lost 6 bases; unmatched junction nucleotides: 9. The CDR3 reads CASSLLTGGRSEQYF. The DNA of the CDR3 is TGTGCCAGCAGCTTATTGACCGGCGGGAGGTCCGAGCAGTACTTC.

This clone was observed a single time. The chain links TRBV9 to TRBJ2-5; D unclear. With 0 bases removed from V and 4 bases from J, the gap between germline ends came to 4 bases. Germline V gives CDR1 SGDLS, CDR2 YYNGEE. The CDR3 sequence is 12 residues long. CDR3 loop: CASSVEGETQYF. The CDR3 DNA reads TGTGCCAGCAGCGTAGAAGGAGAGACCCAGTACTTC.

The gene calls are TRBV11-3 and TRBJ2-3; D possibly uses TRBD1 or TRBD2 (5 bases each). The V end lost 5 bases, the J end lost 4 bases, and 10 bases lay between the germline ends. From germline, CDR1 is SGHNT and CDR2 YENEEA. The CDR3 runs to 13 residues. The CDR3 bases are TGTGCCAGCAGCGGGGGAGCACCAGATACGCAGTATTTT. Protein: CASSGGAPDTQYF.

V gene TRBV5-1 combines with J gene TRBJ2-7; 7 bases line up with TRBD1. Germline V gene lookup returns CDR1 SGHRS and CDR2 YFSETQ. The CDR3 loop spans 18 amino acids. V was pared by 2 bases and J by 3 bases, with 17 bases of the junction left unmatched. The CDR3 loop is CASSLGATTRDRLYEQYF. CDR3 DNA: TGCGCCAGCAGCTTAGGGGCTACGACACGGGACAGACTCTACGAGCAGTACTTC.